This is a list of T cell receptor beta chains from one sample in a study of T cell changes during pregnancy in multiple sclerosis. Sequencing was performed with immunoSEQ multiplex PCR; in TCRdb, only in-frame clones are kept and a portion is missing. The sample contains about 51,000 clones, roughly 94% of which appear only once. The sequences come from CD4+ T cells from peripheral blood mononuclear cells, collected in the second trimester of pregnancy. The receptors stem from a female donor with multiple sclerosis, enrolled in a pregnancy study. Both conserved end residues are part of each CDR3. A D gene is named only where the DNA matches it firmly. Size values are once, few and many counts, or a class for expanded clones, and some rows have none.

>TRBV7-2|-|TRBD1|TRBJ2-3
CASSLSGTGITDTQYF
TGTGCCAGCAGCTTATCCGGGACAGGGATCACAGATACGCAGTATTTT
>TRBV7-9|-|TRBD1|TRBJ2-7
CASSDDRVRYEQYF
TGTGCCAGCAGCGATGACAGGGTTCGGTACGAGCAGTACTTC
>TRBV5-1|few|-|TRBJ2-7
CASSVGRHSYEQYF
TGCGCCAGCAGCGTCGGCAGGCACTCCTACGAGCAGTACTTC
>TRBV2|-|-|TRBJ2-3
CASSERGGDTQYF
TGTGCCAGCAGTGAGCGGGGCGGAGATACGCAGTATTTT
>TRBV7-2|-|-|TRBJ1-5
CASSLGGTTNQPQHF
TGTGCCAGCAGCTTAGGCGGTACCACCAATCAGCCCCAGCATTTT
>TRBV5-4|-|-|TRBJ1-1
CASSGGRDGQAFF
TGTGCCAGCAGCGGGGGCCGGGACGGACAAGCTTTCTTT
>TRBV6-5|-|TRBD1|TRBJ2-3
CASSSTGMAQYF
TGTGCCAGCAGTTCGACAGGGATGGCGCAGTATTTT
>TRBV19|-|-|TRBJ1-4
CASRTGGTNEKLFF
TGTGCCAGTAGGACAGGAGGAACTAATGAAAAACTGTTTTTT
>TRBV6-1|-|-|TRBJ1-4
CASSEAREGGKLFF
TGTGCCAGCAGTGAAGCGCGGGAGGGGGGAAAACTGTTTTTT
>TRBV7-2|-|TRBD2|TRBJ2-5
CASSWGSGGPETQYF
TGTGCCAGCAGCTGGGGGAGCGGGGGGCCAGAGACCCAGTACTTC
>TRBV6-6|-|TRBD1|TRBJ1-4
CASSYIGQGDEKLFF
TGTGCCAGCAGTTACATCGGACAGGGGGATGAAAAACTGTTTTTT
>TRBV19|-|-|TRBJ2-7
CASSPTGHRGSYEQYF
TGTGCCAGTAGTCCCACAGGACACCGCGGCTCCTACGAGCAGTACTTC
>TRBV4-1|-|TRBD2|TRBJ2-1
CASSQDRGGAYNEQFF
TGCGCCAGCAGCCAAGATCGCGGGGGGGCTTACAATGAGCAGTTCTTC
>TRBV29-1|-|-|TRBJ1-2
CSVDRQDYGYTF
TGCAGCGTTGATCGACAGGACTATGGCTACACCTTC
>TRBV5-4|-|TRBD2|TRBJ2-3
CASTLGGGGDTQYF
TGTGCCAGCACCCTGGGGGGGGGTGGAGATACGCAGTATTTT
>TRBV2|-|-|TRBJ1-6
CASSEEGGNSPLHF
TGTGCCAGCAGTGAAGAAGGGGGTAATTCACCCCTCCACTTT
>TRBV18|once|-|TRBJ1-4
CASSPAGGANEKLFF
TGTGCCAGCTCACCTGCCGGGGGGGCTAATGAAAAACTGTTTTTT
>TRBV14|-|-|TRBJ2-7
CASSQITGAFGNEQYF
TGTGCCAGCAGCCAAATCACCGGAGCTTTCGGTAACGAGCAGTACTTC
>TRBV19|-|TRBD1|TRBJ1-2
CASTLGQPYGYTF
TGTGCCAGTACCCTGGGACAGCCCTATGGCTACACCTTC
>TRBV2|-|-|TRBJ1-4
CASSREEGSEKLFF
TGTGCCAGCAGCAGGGAGGAAGGGTCTGAAAAACTGTTTTTT
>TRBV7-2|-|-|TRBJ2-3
CASTLFPDTQYF
TGTGCCAGCACCCTATTCCCAGATACGCAGTATTTT
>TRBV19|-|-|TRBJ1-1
CASSIRQRGRGMNTEAFF
TGTGCCAGTAGTATCCGGCAACGGGGGCGGGGGATGAACACTGAAGCTTTCTTT
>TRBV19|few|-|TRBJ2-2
CASSPLDRQNTGELFF
TGTGCCAGTAGCCCCTTGGATAGACAGAACACCGGGGAGCTGTTTTTT
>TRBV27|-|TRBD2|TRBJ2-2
CASRRGLAGGRTGELFF
TGTGCCAGCAGGCGTGGACTAGCGGGGGGGCGCACCGGGGAGCTGTTTTTT
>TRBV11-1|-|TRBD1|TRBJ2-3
CASSPWAGGKDTQYF
TGTGCCAGCAGCCCCTGGGCAGGGGGCAAAGATACGCAGTATTTT
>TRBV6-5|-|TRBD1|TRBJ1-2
CASSFNRGVYGYTF
TGTGCCAGCAGTTTTAACAGGGGGGTCTATGGCTACACCTTC
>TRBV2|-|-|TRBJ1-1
CARGRDTEAFF
TGTGCCAGGGGGAGGGACACTGAAGCTTTCTTT
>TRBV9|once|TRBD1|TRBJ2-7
CASSAGTGGTYEQYF
TGTGCCAGCAGCGCCGGGACAGGGGGCACCTACGAGCAGTACTTC
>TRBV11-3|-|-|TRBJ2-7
CASSLDTDEQYF
TGTGCCAGCAGCTTAGACACTGACGAGCAGTACTTC
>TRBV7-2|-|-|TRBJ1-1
CASSLVPSGRNTEAFF
TGTGCCAGCAGCTTAGTTCCGTCGGGTCGTAACACTGAAGCTTTCTTT
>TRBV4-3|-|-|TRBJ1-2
CASSQEARGVTYGYTF
TGCGCCAGCAGCCAAGAAGCCAGGGGTGTCACCTATGGCTACACCTTC
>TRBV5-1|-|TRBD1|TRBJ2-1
CASSGGQGLGDEQFF
TGCGCCAGCAGCGGGGGACAGGGCCTGGGGGATGAGCAGTTCTTC
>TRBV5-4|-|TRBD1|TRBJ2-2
CASSLARTGAGELFF
TGTGCCAGCAGCTTGGCCAGGACAGGGGCCGGGGAGCTGTTTTTT
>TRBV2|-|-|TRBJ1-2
CASNKGESNYGYTF
TGTGCCAGCAATAAGGGGGAAAGTAACTATGGCTACACCTTC
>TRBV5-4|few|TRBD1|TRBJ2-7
CASRIDRGGEQYF
TGTGCCAGCAGGATTGACAGGGGAGGTGAGCAGTACTTC
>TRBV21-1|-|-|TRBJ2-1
CASSNPRSGGLDNEQFF
TGTGCCAGCAGCAACCCTAGAAGCGGGGGGCTTGACAATGAGCAGTTCTTC
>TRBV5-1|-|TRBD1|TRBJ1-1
CASSRTGQTVNTEAFF
TGCGCCAGCAGCAGGACAGGCCAAACTGTGAACACTGAAGCTTTCTTT
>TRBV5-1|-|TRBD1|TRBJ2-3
CASSPEGQNFWDTQYF
TGCGCCAGCAGCCCAGAGGGACAGAATTTTTGGGATACGCAGTATTTT
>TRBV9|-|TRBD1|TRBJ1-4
CASSPRTGATNEKLFF
TGTGCCAGCAGCCCACGTACAGGGGCCACTAATGAAAAACTGTTTTTT
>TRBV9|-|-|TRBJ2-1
CASSALTGGGWGNEQFF
TGTGCCAGCAGCGCTCTGACAGGTGGAGGATGGGGCAATGAGCAGTTCTTC
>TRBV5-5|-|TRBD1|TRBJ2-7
CASSRGQGNEQYF
TGTGCCAGCAGCAGGGGACAGGGGAACGAGCAGTACTTC
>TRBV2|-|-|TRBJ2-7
CAITGLYRPYEQYF
TGTGCCATCACCGGCCTCTACAGACCCTACGAGCAGTACTTC